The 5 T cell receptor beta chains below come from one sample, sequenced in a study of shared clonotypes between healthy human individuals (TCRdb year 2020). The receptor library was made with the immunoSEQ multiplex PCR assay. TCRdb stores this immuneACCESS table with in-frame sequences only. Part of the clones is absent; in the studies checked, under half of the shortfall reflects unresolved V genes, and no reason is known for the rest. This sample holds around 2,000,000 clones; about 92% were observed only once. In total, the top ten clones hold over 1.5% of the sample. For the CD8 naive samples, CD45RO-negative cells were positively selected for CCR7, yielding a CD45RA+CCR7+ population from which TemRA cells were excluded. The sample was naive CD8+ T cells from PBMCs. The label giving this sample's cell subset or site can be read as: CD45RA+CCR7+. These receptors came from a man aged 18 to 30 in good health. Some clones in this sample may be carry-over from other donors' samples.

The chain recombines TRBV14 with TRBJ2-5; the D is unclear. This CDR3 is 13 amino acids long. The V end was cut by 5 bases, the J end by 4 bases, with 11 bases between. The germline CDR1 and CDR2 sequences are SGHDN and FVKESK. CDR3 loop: CASSIRVRETQYF. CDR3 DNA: TGTGCCAGCAGCATAAGGGTCCGAGAGACCCAGTACTTC.

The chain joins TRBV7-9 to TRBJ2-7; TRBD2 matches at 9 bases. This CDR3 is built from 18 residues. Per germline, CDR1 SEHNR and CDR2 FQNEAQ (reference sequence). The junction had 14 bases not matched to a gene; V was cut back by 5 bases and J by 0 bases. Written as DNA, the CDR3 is TGTGCCAGCAGCACCGGGGGAGTCGGGACTAGCCCCTCCTACGAGCAGTACTTC. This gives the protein CASSTGGVGTSPSYEQYF.

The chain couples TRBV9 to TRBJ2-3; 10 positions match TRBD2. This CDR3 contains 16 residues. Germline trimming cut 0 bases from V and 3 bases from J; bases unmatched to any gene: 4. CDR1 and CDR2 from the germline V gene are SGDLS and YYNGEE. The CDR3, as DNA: TGTGCCAGCAGCGTAGCTCCTAGCGGGAGAACAGATACGCAGTATTTT. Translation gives CASSVAPSGRTDTQYF.

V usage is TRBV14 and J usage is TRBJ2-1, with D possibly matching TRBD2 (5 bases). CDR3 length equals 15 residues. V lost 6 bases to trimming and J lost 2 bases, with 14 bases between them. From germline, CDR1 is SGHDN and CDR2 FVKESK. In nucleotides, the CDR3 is TGTGCCAGCAGACTCTCGTCAGCGGCCTACAATGAGCAGTTCTTC. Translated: CASRLSSAAYNEQFF.

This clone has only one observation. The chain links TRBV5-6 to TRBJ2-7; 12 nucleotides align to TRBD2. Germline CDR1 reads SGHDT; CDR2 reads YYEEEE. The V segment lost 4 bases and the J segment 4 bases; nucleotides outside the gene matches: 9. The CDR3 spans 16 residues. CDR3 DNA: TGTGCCAGCAGCCACAGGACTAGCGGGGAGGGATACGAGCAGTACTTC. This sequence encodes CASSHRTSGEGYEQYF.